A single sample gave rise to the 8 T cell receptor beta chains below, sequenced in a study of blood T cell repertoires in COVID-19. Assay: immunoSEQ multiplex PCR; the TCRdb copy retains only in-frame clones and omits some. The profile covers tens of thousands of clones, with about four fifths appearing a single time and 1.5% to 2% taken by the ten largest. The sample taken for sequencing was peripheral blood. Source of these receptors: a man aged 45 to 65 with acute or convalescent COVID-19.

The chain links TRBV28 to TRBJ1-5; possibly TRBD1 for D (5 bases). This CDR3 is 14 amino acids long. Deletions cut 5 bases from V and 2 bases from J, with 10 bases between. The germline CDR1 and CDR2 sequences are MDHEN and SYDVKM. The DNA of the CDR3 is TGTGCCAGCAGTCGGGACTCTGGCAATCAGCCCCAGCATTTT. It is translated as CASSRDSGNQPQHF.

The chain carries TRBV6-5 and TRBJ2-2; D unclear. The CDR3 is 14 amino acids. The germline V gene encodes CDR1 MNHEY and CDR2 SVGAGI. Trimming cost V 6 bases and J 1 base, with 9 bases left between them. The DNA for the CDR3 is TGTGCCAGCAGCTCTATTCTGAACACCGGGGAGCTGTTTTTT. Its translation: CASSSILNTGELFF.

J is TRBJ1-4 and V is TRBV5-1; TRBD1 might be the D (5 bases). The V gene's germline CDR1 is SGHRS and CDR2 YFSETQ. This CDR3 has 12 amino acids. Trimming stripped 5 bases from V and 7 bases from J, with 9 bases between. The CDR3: CASRSGSEKLFF. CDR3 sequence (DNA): TGCGCCAGCAGGTCAGGGTCTGAAAAACTGTTTTTT.

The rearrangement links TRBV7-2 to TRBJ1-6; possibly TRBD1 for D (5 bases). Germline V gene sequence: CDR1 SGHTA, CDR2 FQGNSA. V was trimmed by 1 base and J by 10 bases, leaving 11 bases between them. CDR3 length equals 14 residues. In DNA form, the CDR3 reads TGTGCCAGCAGCTTAGAGACAAGGGGCTCACCCCTCCACTTT. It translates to CASSLETRGSPLHF.

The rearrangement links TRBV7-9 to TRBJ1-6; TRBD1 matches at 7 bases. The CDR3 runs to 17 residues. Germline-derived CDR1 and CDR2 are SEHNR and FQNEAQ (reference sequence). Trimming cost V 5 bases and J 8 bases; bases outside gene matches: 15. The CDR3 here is CASSRDSLIKVYSPLHF. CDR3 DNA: TGTGCCAGCAGCCGGGACAGTTTGATCAAGGTGTATTCACCCCTCCACTTT.

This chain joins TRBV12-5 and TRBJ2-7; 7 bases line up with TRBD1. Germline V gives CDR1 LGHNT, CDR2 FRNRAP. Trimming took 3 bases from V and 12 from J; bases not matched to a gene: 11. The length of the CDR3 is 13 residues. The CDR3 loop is CASGLTGQVEVYF. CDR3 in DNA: TGTGCTAGTGGTTTAACCGGACAGGTCGAGGTGTACTTC.

CDR3 nucleotide sequence: TGTGCCAGCAGTGAGCGGGGGGCCCAGTACAATGAGCAGTTCTTC. Its translation: CASSERGAQYNEQFF. V and J are TRBV7-9 and TRBJ2-1; 9 nucleotides agree with TRBD2. The CDR3 totals 15 residues. V dropped 6 bases and J dropped 4; count of bases not matched to a gene: 7. Germline lookup yields CDR1 SEHNR and CDR2 FQNEAQ (reference sequence).

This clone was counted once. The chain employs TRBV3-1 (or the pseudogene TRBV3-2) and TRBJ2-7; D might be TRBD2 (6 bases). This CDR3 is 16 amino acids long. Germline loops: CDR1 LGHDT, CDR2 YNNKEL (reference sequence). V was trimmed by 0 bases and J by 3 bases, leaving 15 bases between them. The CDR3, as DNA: TGTGCCAGCAGCCAAGAAGGGTCAGCGGGTCTCTACGAGCAGTACTTC. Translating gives CASSQEGSAGLYEQYF.